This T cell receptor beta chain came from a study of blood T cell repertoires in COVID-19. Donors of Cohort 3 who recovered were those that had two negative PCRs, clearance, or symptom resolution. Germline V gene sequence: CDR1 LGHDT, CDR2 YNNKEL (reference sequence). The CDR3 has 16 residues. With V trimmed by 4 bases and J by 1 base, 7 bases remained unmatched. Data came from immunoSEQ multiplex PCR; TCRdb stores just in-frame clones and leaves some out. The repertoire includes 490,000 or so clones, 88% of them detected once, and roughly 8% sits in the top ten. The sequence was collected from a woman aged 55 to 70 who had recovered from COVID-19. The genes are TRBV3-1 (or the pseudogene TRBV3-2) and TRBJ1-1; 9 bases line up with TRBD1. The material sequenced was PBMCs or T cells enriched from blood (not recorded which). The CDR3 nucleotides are TGTGCCAGCAGCCTCCGGGACAGGGCCCCGAACACTGAAGCTTTCTTT. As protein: CASSLRDRAPNTEAFF.